This is a list of T cell receptor beta chains from one sample in a study of blood T cell repertoires in COVID-19. TCRdb's table, derived via immunoSEQ multiplex PCR, lists solely in-frame clones and lacks some. The sample lists around 180,000 clones, around 72% occurring once. The sequencing input was peripheral blood. Source of these receptors: a woman older than 75 with acute or convalescent COVID-19. CDR3s include the opening cysteine and the closing phenylalanine or tryptophan. Fields, in order: J gene, clone size, V gene, D gene, CDR3 protein, CDR3 DNA. D genes are given only for firm matches. Expanded clones are given a class, and other clones once, few, many or no size at all.

j_call: TRBJ1-1; clone_size: -; v_call: TRBV2; d_call: TRBD1; cdr3_aa: CASTESQGAMNTEAFF; cdr3_nt: TGTGCCAGCACGGAGAGCCAGGGGGCGATGAACACTGAAGCTTTCTTT
j_call: TRBJ2-4; clone_size: -; v_call: TRBV5-5; d_call: TRBD2; cdr3_aa: CASSSQRESMNIQYF; cdr3_nt: TGTGCCAGCAGCTCCCAGCGGGAATCGATGAACATTCAGTACTTC
j_call: TRBJ1-5; clone_size: once; v_call: TRBV7-2; d_call: -; cdr3_aa: CASSLQGNNQPQHF; cdr3_nt: TGTGCCAGCAGCCTACAGGGAAACAATCAGCCCCAGCATTTT
j_call: TRBJ2-2; clone_size: few; v_call: TRBV6-7; d_call: TRBD2; cdr3_aa: CASSYSGLAGDGTGELFF; cdr3_nt: TGTGCCAGCAGTTACTCGGGACTAGCGGGAGACGGCACCGGGGAGCTGTTTTTT
j_call: TRBJ1-2; clone_size: -; v_call: TRBV6-5; d_call: -; cdr3_aa: CAVSPEVGGYTF; cdr3_nt: TGTGCCGTGAGTCCAGAGGTTGGAGGCTACACCTTC
j_call: TRBJ2-1; clone_size: -; v_call: TRBV7-2; d_call: TRBD1; cdr3_aa: CASRPRDRGRGEQFF; cdr3_nt: TGTGCCAGCAGGCCACGGGACAGGGGGCGTGGTGAGCAGTTCTTC
j_call: TRBJ1-4; clone_size: few; v_call: TRBV4-1; d_call: -; cdr3_aa: CASSRPNRNNEKLFF; cdr3_nt: TGCGCCAGCAGCCGCCCAAACAGGAATAATGAAAAACTGTTTTTT
j_call: TRBJ1-3; clone_size: few; v_call: TRBV5-1; d_call: -; cdr3_aa: CASSLVSGDGNTIYF; cdr3_nt: TGCGCCAGCAGCTTGGTATCAGGGGATGGAAACACCATATATTTT
j_call: TRBJ2-7; clone_size: once; v_call: TRBV28; d_call: TRBD1; cdr3_aa: CASRHPGTGKVEQYF; cdr3_nt: TGTGCCAGCAGGCACCCCGGGACAGGGAAGGTCGAGCAGTACTTC
j_call: TRBJ2-3; clone_size: -; v_call: TRBV6-5; d_call: -; cdr3_aa: CASSYSSYYTDTQYF; cdr3_nt: TGTGCCAGCAGTTACTCGAGCTATTACACAGATACGCAGTATTTT
j_call: TRBJ2-3; clone_size: -; v_call: TRBV10-1; d_call: TRBD2; cdr3_aa: CASSEAGPDTQYF; cdr3_nt: TGCGCCAGCAGTGAAGCGGGGCCAGATACGCAGTATTTT
j_call: TRBJ2-7; clone_size: once; v_call: TRBV5-1; d_call: TRBD1; cdr3_aa: CASSDRTGGYEQYF; cdr3_nt: TGCGCCAGCAGCGACAGGACAGGGGGTTACGAGCAGTACTTC
j_call: TRBJ2-3; clone_size: -; v_call: TRBV7-6; d_call: -; cdr3_aa: CASSFGTDTQYF; cdr3_nt: TGTGCCAGCAGCTTCGGCACAGATACGCAGTATTTT
j_call: TRBJ2-7; clone_size: -; v_call: TRBV4-1; d_call: TRBD1; cdr3_aa: CASSQQPGQWSYEQYF; cdr3_nt: TGCGCCAGCAGCCAACAGCCGGGACAGTGGTCCTACGAGCAGTACTTC
j_call: TRBJ1-1; clone_size: few; v_call: TRBV6-4; d_call: -; cdr3_aa: CASRADSHPEAFF; cdr3_nt: TGTGCCAGCAGGGCCGACAGCCACCCTGAAGCTTTCTTT
j_call: TRBJ1-1; clone_size: -; v_call: TRBV5-1; d_call: -; cdr3_aa: CASSQGTVNTEAFF; cdr3_nt: TGCGCCAGCAGTCAAGGGACTGTTAACACTGAAGCTTTCTTT
j_call: TRBJ2-7; clone_size: -; v_call: TRBV7-9; d_call: TRBD1; cdr3_aa: CASSFIHRGRAEQYF; cdr3_nt: TGTGCCAGCAGCTTTATTCACAGGGGGCGCGCCGAGCAGTACTTC
j_call: TRBJ1-1; clone_size: -; v_call: TRBV10-3; d_call: -; cdr3_aa: CAIRAQGNSRDTEAFF; cdr3_nt: TGTGCCATCAGGGCCCAGGGGAACAGTCGGGACACTGAAGCTTTCTTT
j_call: TRBJ2-2; clone_size: -; v_call: TRBV28; d_call: TRBD2; cdr3_aa: CASTGRDFGELFF; cdr3_nt: TGTGCCAGCACGGGGAGGGACTTTGGGGAGCTGTTTTTT
j_call: TRBJ2-1; clone_size: few; v_call: TRBV24-1; d_call: -; cdr3_aa: CATSDLRRGSYNEQFF; cdr3_nt: TGTGCCACCAGTGATTTGCGGCGGGGCTCCTACAATGAGCAGTTCTTC
j_call: TRBJ1-2; clone_size: -; v_call: TRBV4-1; d_call: -; cdr3_aa: CASSQAIREVYGYTF; cdr3_nt: TGCGCCAGCAGCCAAGCGATCAGGGAGGTCTATGGCTACACCTTC
j_call: TRBJ2-5; clone_size: -; v_call: TRBV6-5; d_call: TRBD1; cdr3_aa: CASSYRGQWGKETQYF; cdr3_nt: TGTGCCAGCAGTTACCGGGGACAGTGGGGAAAGGAGACCCAGTACTTC
j_call: TRBJ1-1; clone_size: -; v_call: TRBV21-1; d_call: -; cdr3_aa: CASSKEGQPNTEAFF; cdr3_nt: TGTGCCAGCAGCAAAGAGGGACAGCCGAACACTGAAGCTTTCTTT
j_call: TRBJ1-6; clone_size: -; v_call: TRBV5-1; d_call: TRBD1; cdr3_aa: CASSWGDRGPATDSPLHF; cdr3_nt: TGCGCCAGCAGCTGGGGGGACAGGGGGCCTGCCACGGATTCACCCCTCCACTTT
j_call: TRBJ2-1; clone_size: few; v_call: TRBV5-1; d_call: TRBD2; cdr3_aa: CASSASGGIYNEQFF; cdr3_nt: TGCGCCAGCAGCGCCAGCGGGGGGATCTACAATGAGCAGTTCTTC
j_call: TRBJ2-7; clone_size: once; v_call: TRBV7-7; d_call: -; cdr3_aa: CASSLAWDSAYEQYF; cdr3_nt: TGTGCCAGCAGCTTAGCTTGGGACTCCGCCTACGAGCAGTACTTC
j_call: TRBJ1-2; clone_size: few; v_call: TRBV27; d_call: -; cdr3_aa: CASSFRQAHGYTF; cdr3_nt: TGTGCCAGCAGTTTTAGACAGGCGCATGGCTACACCTTC
j_call: TRBJ2-7; clone_size: -; v_call: TRBV11-2; d_call: TRBD1; cdr3_aa: CASRLGQGANEQYF; cdr3_nt: TGTGCCAGCAGACTGGGACAGGGGGCAAACGAGCAGTACTTC
j_call: TRBJ2-7; clone_size: -; v_call: TRBV5-1; d_call: TRBD2; cdr3_aa: CASSLLAGGTDYEQYF; cdr3_nt: TGCGCCAGCAGCCTTTTAGCGGGAGGGACCGACTACGAGCAGTACTTC
j_call: TRBJ2-1; clone_size: -; v_call: TRBV7-3; d_call: -; cdr3_aa: CASSLPPSEQFF; cdr3_nt: TGTGCCAGCAGCTTACCCCCCAGTGAGCAGTTCTTC
j_call: TRBJ1-1; clone_size: few; v_call: TRBV10-3; d_call: -; cdr3_aa: CATAPPDTEAFF; cdr3_nt: TGTGCCACCGCCCCACCGGACACTGAAGCTTTCTTT
j_call: TRBJ1-6; clone_size: -; v_call: TRBV7-2; d_call: TRBD1; cdr3_aa: CASSFGTGAENSPLHF; cdr3_nt: TGTGCCAGCAGCTTTGGGACAGGGGCTGAAAATTCACCCCTCCACTTT
j_call: TRBJ2-7; clone_size: -; v_call: TRBV6-2/TRBV6-3; d_call: -; cdr3_aa: CASSYYYEQYF; cdr3_nt: TGTGCCAGCAGTTATTACTACGAGCAGTACTTC
j_call: TRBJ2-7; clone_size: -; v_call: TRBV11-2; d_call: -; cdr3_aa: CASSSAYPSYEQYF; cdr3_nt: TGTGCCAGCAGCTCCGCCTATCCCTCCTACGAGCAGTACTTC
j_call: TRBJ1-4; clone_size: -; v_call: TRBV2; d_call: TRBD1; cdr3_aa: CASAQGRQGYEKLFF; cdr3_nt: TGTGCCAGCGCCCAAGGGCGACAGGGTTATGAAAAACTGTTTTTT
j_call: TRBJ1-2; clone_size: -; v_call: TRBV7-8; d_call: -; cdr3_aa: CASSQPGFGGYTF; cdr3_nt: TGTGCCAGCAGCCAGCCGGGGTTTGGGGGCTACACCTTC